The 10 T cell receptor beta chains presented below share a single source sample, sequenced in a study of identical twins. TCRdb used MiXCR to reprocess the 5' RACE reads, holding one entry per CDR3 protein. Of about 1.7 million distinct CDR3 sequences listed, around a third were seen once; the top ten hold 0.25% to 0.3%. Source material: cord blood. These receptors came from a newborn girl in good health.

This clonotype showed up just once. The chain is built from TRBV7-8 and TRBJ2-5; 8 nucleotides match TRBD2. The CDR3 is 15 residues long. From germline, CDR1 is SGHVS and CDR2 FQNEAQ. V dropped 3 bases and J dropped 2; count of bases not matched to a gene: 5. CDR3 sequence (DNA): TGTGCCAGCAGCTTGCGGCGGGGGGTTCAAGAGACCCAGTACTTC. This translates into CASSLRRGVQETQYF.

This clonotype was detected only a few times. The V gene is TRBV7-2, the J gene TRBJ1-2; 10 bases are a match to TRBD1. CDR1 SGHTA and CDR2 FQGNSA come from the germline V gene. This CDR3 region has 15 residues. Trimming removed 5 bases from V and 7 bases from J; junction bases left unmatched: 10. In DNA, the CDR3 is TGTGCCAGCAGCCTAATGACAGGGGGCGCGAGTGGCTACACCTTC. Protein: CASSLMTGGASGYTF.

A word on this clonotype: It may be a read error: a sequence one base away is much more abundant. The chain joins TRBV6-6 to TRBJ2-1; D uncertain. The CDR3 runs to 13 residues. V gave up 4 bases and J gave up 10 bases, with 14 bases separating them. The germline gives CDR1 MNHNY, CDR2 SVGAGI (reference sequence). Here the CDR3 DNA reads TGTGCCAGCAGTTCCGTCGAGATCTACGAGCAGTTCTTC. This translates into CASSSVEIYEQFF.

This clonotype was counted between two and nine times. The chain uses TRBV10-3 and TRBJ2-7; D could derive from TRBD1 or TRBD2 (6 bases each). The V end lost 5 bases, the J end lost 3 bases, and 17 bases lay between the germline ends. The V gene's germline CDR1 is ENHRY and CDR2 SYGVKD. The CDR3 is made up of 15 amino acids. The CDR3, as DNA: TGTGCCATCAGTTACAGGGAGGTGGGCTACTACGAGCAGTACTTC. The encoded protein is CAISYREVGYYEQYF.

This clonotype was picked up a small number of times. This chain connects TRBV14 to TRBJ2-7, with D uncertain. The CDR3 sequence is 12 residues long. Trimming took 6 bases from V and 3 from J, leaving 9 bases between them. CDR1 is SGHDN and CDR2 is FVKESK in the germline V gene. DNA of the CDR3: TGTGCCAGCAGTCCCACGGACTACGAGCAGTACTTC. Amino acids: CASSPTDYEQYF. The complete variable domain, with remaining parts taken from reference TRBV14 and TRBJ2-7, reads EAGVTQFPSHSVIEKGQTVTLRCDPISGHDNLYWYRRVMGKEIKFLLHFVKESKQDESGMPNNRFLAERTGGTYSTLKVQPAELEDSGVYFCASSPTDYEQYFGPGTRLTVT.

The genes are TRBV2 and TRBJ1-2; 9 bases fit TRBD1. The CDR3 spans 13 residues. Germline loops: CDR1 SNHLY, CDR2 FYNNEI. Germline trimming cut 9 bases from V and 6 bases from J; bases unmatched to any gene: 8. CDR3 DNA sequence: TGTGCCAGGAGTTTGGACAGGGGAGATGGCTACACCTTC. Its translation: CARSLDRGDGYTF.

Notes on this clonotype: A much larger clonotype is one base distant, so this may be a read error. This chain links TRBV6-5 with TRBJ2-5; D may be TRBD1 or TRBD2 (5 bases each). The length of the CDR3 is 13 residues. Germline V gene lookup returns CDR1 MNHEY and CDR2 SVGAGI. V gave up 5 bases and J gave up 11 bases, with 18 bases separating them. CDR3 sequence: CASSTGLGNEQYF. DNA for the CDR3: TGTGCCAGCAGTACAGGACTCGGGAATGAGCAGTACTTC.

The DNA of the CDR3 is TGTGCCAGCAGGGGGCTAGCGGGAGGGCAACGCACAGATACGCAGTATTTT. It codes for CASRGLAGGQRTDTQYF. The chain employs TRBV6-1 and TRBJ2-3, with TRBD2 matching 12 bases. CDR3 length equals 17 residues. Looked up from germline, CDR1 is MNHNS and CDR2 is SASEGT. Trimming removed 6 bases from V and 1 base from J; junction bases left unmatched: 8.

This chain links TRBV20-1 with TRBJ2-1, with 12 positions matching TRBD2. The CDR3 spans 17 residues. With V trimmed by 0 bases and J by 9 bases, 12 bases remained unmatched. Germline CDR1 and CDR2: DFQATT and SNEGSKA (reference sequence). This CDR3 is CSARDPRTSGNIGEQFF. In DNA, the CDR3 is TGCAGTGCTAGAGACCCCCGGACTAGCGGGAATATAGGTGAGCAGTTCTTC.

In this sample, this clonotype turned up a few times. This sequence joins TRBV11-2 and TRBJ1-3, with D hard to call. CDR1 and CDR2 from the germline V gene are SGHAT and FQNNGV. Between the trimmed V and J ends, which lost 5 bases and 0 bases, there was a span of 5 bases. The CDR3 has 13 residues. CDR3 in amino acids: CASSRTSGNTIYF. CDR3 sequence (DNA): TGTGCCAGCAGCCGGACCTCTGGAAACACCATATATTTT.